The 22 T cell receptor beta chains below all came from one sample that was sequenced in a study of vaccination and CD4 T cells after COVID-19. Their antigen targets remain unknown. Sequenced with the Oncomine TCR Beta short-read assay was DNA taken from cultured CD4+ T cells. In TCRdb, the PCR reads were re-called with MiXCR into one record per CDR3 protein. The sample shows some 25,000 distinct CDR3 sequences, less than 70% of them seen only once. Indicated treatment: approximately nine-day PBMC culture with coronavirus spike peptide pools or control peptides (ViraFEST assay). Material: CD4+ T cells from blood, cultured in vitro. The origin of the receptors is a human donor who had recovered from COVID-19.

The J gene is TRBJ2-7, the V gene TRBV28, with TRBD2 identical over 11 bases. This CDR3 has 15 amino acids. Germline trimming cut 8 bases from V and 3 bases from J; bases unmatched to any gene: 9. Per germline, CDR1 MDHEN and CDR2 SYDVKM. Here the CDR3 DNA reads TGTGCCAGCGGACTAGCGGGTGTCAAAAACTACGAGCAGTACTTC. Amino acid sequence: CASGLAGVKNYEQYF.

The gene calls are TRBV6-2 or TRBV6-3 and TRBJ2-7; D is ambiguous. Per germline, CDR1 MNHEY and CDR2 SVGEGT. This CDR3 is 12 amino acids long. Trimming removed 0 bases from V and 5 bases from J, with 5 bases in between. CDR3 DNA sequence: TGTGCCAGCAGTTACTCATCCCACGAGCAGTACTTC. It specifies CASSYSSHEQYF.

By sample fraction, this clonotype is medium-sized (0.01 to 0.1%). This chain uses TRBV7-8 with TRBJ1-1, with D uncertain. Germline lookup yields CDR1 SGHVS and CDR2 FQNEAQ. Trimming took 1 base from V and 4 from J, leaving 16 bases between them. CDR3 length: 16 residues. CDR3 residues: CASSLVRTGVGTEAFF. In nucleotides, the CDR3 is TGTGCCAGCAGCTTAGTCAGGACGGGTGTAGGCACTGAAGCTTTCTTT.

The V call is TRBV27, the J call TRBJ1-1; TRBD1 matches at 7 bases. J gave up 0 bases and V 2 bases, and 3 bases lay outside the gene matches. CDR1 is MNHEY and CDR2 is SMNVEV in the germline V gene (reference sequence). This CDR3 has 15 amino acids. The CDR3 DNA reads as TGTGCCAGCAGTTTAGCAGGGGGGATGAACACTGAAGCTTTCTTT. It translates to CASSLAGGMNTEAFF.

The rearrangement joins TRBV7-2 to TRBJ1-2; D may be TRBD1 (6 bases). V was trimmed by 1 base and J by 1 base, leaving 13 bases between them. The CDR3 spans 16 residues. CDR1 is SGHTA and CDR2 is FQGNSA in the germline V gene. The DNA of the CDR3 is TGTGCCAGCAGCTTAGGGGGAGGGGGACTTAACTATGGCTACACCTTC. It encodes CASSLGGGGLNYGYTF.

This chain links TRBV29-1 with TRBJ1-2, with D perhaps matching TRBD1 (5 bases). Trimming stripped 7 bases from V and 4 bases from J, with 10 bases between. The CDR3 has 11 residues. Germline CDR1 SQVTM, CDR2 ANQGSEA. CDR3 coding DNA: TGCAGCGGGTCGGGGGGCTATGGCTACACCTTC. It translates to CSGSGGYGYTF.

Notes on this clonotype: A much larger clone differs by one base, so this may be a read error. J is TRBJ2-3 and V is TRBV20-1, with 9 bases identical to TRBD2. V lost 6 bases and J lost 3; bases outside the gene matches: 16. The germline gives CDR1 DFQATT, CDR2 SNEGSKA (reference sequence). The length of the CDR3 is 17 residues. This CDR3 reads CSAGVRDSGSITDTQYF. In nucleotides, the CDR3 is TGCAGTGCCGGCGTGCGGGATAGCGGGAGTATAACAGATACGCAGTATTTT.

This chain uses TRBV20-1 with TRBJ2-5; D uncertain. The CDR3 runs 11 residues. V gave up 2 bases and J gave up 2 bases, with 3 bases separating them. Germline V gives CDR1 DFQATT, CDR2 SNEGSKA (reference sequence). This CDR3 is CSARKQETQYF. CDR3 nucleotides: TGCAGTGCTAGAAAGCAAGAGACCCAGTACTTC.

This clonotype was picked up a small number of times. The gene calls are TRBV7-8 and TRBJ1-1; D ambiguous. Germline lookup yields CDR1 SGHVS and CDR2 FQNEAQ. There are 14 residues in the CDR3. The V end was cut by 1 base, the J end by 0 bases, with 6 bases between. This chain's CDR3 is CASSLERMNTEAFF. CDR3 sequence (DNA): TGTGCCAGCAGCTTAGAGAGAATGAACACTGAAGCTTTCTTT.

The chain has TRBV14 and TRBJ1-2; 10 bases match TRBD1. Germline CDR1 reads SGHDN; CDR2 reads FVKESK. J was trimmed by 6 bases and V by 1 base; bases with no gene match: 8. The CDR3 sequence is 16 residues long. The CDR3 loop is CASSQGWGQGKDGYTF. CDR3 DNA sequence: TGTGCCAGCAGCCAAGGTTGGGGACAGGGGAAGGATGGCTACACCTTC.

This clonotype was picked up a small number of times. The V call is TRBV6-2 or TRBV6-3, the J call TRBJ1-5; no reliable D call. This CDR3 contains 12 residues. Germline lookup yields CDR1 MNHEY and CDR2 SVGEGT. V lost 5 bases and J lost 3, with 5 bases in between. The CDR3 region is CASSRINQPQHF. CDR3 sequence (DNA): TGTGCCAGCAGTCGGATCAATCAGCCCCAGCATTTT.

The chain joins TRBV6-5 to TRBJ1-6; a weak D match, TRBD1 (5 bases). Germline CDR1 MNHEY, CDR2 SVGAGI. The ends were cut back, 0 bases at V and 7 bases at J, with 13 bases in the middle. This CDR3 has 16 residues. CDR3 sequence reads: CASSYSGDRRNSPLHF. As DNA, the CDR3 is TGTGCCAGCAGTTACTCAGGTGACAGAAGGAATTCACCCCTCCACTTT.

The V call is TRBV28, the J call TRBJ1-5, with TRBD1 matching 8 bases. The CDR3 consists of 19 residues. CDR1 and CDR2 (germline): MDHEN, SYDVKM. The V and J ends lost 5 bases and 2 bases, in that order; junction bases with no gene match: 17. The CDR3 region has the DNA TGTGCCAGCAGTAGCCCCGGACAGGGTACTATTAAGGGCAATCAGCCCCAGCATTTT. Encoded protein: CASSSPGQGTIKGNQPQHF.

This chain connects TRBV20-1 to TRBJ2-5, with 8 bases lining up with TRBD1. The CDR3 totals 15 residues. CDR1 is DFQATT and CDR2 is SNEGSKA in the germline V gene (reference sequence). V shed 1 base and J 2 bases; nucleotides not matched to a gene: 6. The CDR3, as DNA: TGCAGTGCTAGAGGGGACAGGCTAGGTCAAGAGACCCAGTACTTC. Its translation is CSARGDRLGQETQYF.

The rearrangement links TRBV7-2 to TRBJ2-7; no firm D call. With 5 bases removed from V and 1 base from J, the gap between germline ends came to 12 bases. Per the germline V gene, CDR1 is SGHTA and CDR2 is FQGNSA. The CDR3 has 14 amino acids. CDR3 region: CASSPSAGSYEQYF. In DNA form, the CDR3 reads TGTGCCAGCAGCCCCAGCGCCGGTTCCTACGAGCAGTACTTC. Looking up the rest from reference TRBV7-2 and TRBJ2-7 gives the full variable domain: GAGVSQSPSNKVTEKGKDVELRCDPISGHTALYWYRQSLGQGLEFLIYFQGNSAPDKSGLPSDRFSAERTGGSVSTLTIQRTQQEDSAVYLCASSPSAGSYEQYFGPGTRLTVT.

The V and J genes are TRBV7-3 and TRBJ2-2; D call uncertain. Trimming removed 2 bases at V and 10 bases at J, with 8 bases between. The length of the CDR3 is 12 residues. CDR1 and CDR2 (germline): SGHTA, FQGTGA. The DNA for the CDR3 is TGTGCCAGCAGCTTATTAACCACGGAGCTGTTTTTT. Translated: CASSLLTTELFF.

The genes are TRBV19 and TRBJ1-5, with 8 bases aligning to TRBD1. This CDR3 contains 15 residues. Looked up from germline, CDR1 is LNHDA and CDR2 is SQIVND (reference sequence). Germline trimming cut 8 bases from V and 3 bases from J; bases unmatched to any gene: 9. CDR3 sequence reads: CASAGGAGINQPQHF. In nucleotides, the CDR3 is TGTGCCAGTGCAGGGGGCGCTGGGATCAATCAGCCCCAGCATTTT.

The J gene is TRBJ2-1, the V gene TRBV6-5, with D uncertain. CDR3 length: 12 amino acids. Germline V CDR1 and CDR2: MNHEY, SVGAGI. With 2 bases removed from V and 4 bases from J, the gap between germline ends came to 3 bases. Written as DNA, the CDR3 is TGTGCCAGCAGTTACGGGTACAATGAGCAGTTCTTC. It codes for CASSYGYNEQFF.

This sequence joins TRBV7-7 and TRBJ2-5, with no clear D. Germline CDR1 reads SSHAT; CDR2 reads FNYEAQ (reference sequence). V was trimmed by 0 bases and J by 5 bases, leaving 10 bases between them. This CDR3 comprises 14 residues. The CDR3 coding sequence is TGTGCCAGCAGCTTAGCGGGCAGCTTGGAGACCCAGTACTTC. This sequence encodes CASSLAGSLETQYF.

The gene calls are TRBV7-2 and TRBJ2-5; D is possibly TRBD1 or TRBD2 (5 bases each). Trimming left V 6 bases short and J 3 bases short, with 14 bases between. Looked up from germline, CDR1 is SGHTA and CDR2 is FQGNSA. There are 14 residues in the CDR3. The CDR3 loop is CASRRRRGEETQYF. The CDR3 nucleotides read TGTGCCAGCAGGCGTAGAAGGGGAGAAGAGACCCAGTACTTC.

The genes are TRBV7-6 and TRBJ2-4; D not certain. Germline values: CDR1 SGHVS, CDR2 FNYEAQ. The CDR3 spans 12 residues. V shed 5 bases and J shed 7 bases, with 9 bases lying between them. The CDR3 sequence is CASSATRNIQYF. The DNA of the CDR3 is TGTGCCAGCAGCGCCACAAGGAACATTCAGTACTTC.

The J gene is TRBJ1-5, the V gene TRBV10-3; 8 bases are shared with TRBD1. V lost 11 bases and J lost 3; bases outside the gene matches: 9. Germline V gene sequence: CDR1 ENHRY, CDR2 SYGVKD. The CDR3 loop spans 14 amino acids. The CDR3 DNA sequence: TGTGCCTCCCAGGGGGCGCGAGCCAATCAGCCCCAGCATTTT. As protein: CASQGARANQPQHF.